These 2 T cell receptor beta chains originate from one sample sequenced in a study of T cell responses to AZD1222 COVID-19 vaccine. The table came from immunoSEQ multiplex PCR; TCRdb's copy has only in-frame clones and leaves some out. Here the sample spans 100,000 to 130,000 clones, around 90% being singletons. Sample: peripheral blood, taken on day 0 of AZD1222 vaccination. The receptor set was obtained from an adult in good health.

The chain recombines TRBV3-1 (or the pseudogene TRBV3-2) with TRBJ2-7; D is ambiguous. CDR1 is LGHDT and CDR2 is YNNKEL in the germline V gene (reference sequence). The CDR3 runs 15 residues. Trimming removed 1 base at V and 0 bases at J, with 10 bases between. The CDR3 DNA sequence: TGTGCCAGCAGCCAAGTCAGACTCCTCTCCTACGAGCAGTACTTC. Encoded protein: CASSQVRLLSYEQYF.

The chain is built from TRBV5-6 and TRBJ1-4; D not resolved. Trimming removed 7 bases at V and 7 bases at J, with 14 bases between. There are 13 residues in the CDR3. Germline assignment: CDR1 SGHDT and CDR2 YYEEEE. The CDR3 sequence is CASQTRVTEKLFF. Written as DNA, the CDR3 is TGTGCCAGCCAAACACGGGTTACTGAAAAACTGTTTTTT. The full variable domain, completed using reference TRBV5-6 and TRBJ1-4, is DAGVTQSPTHLIKTRGQQVTLRCSPKSGHDTVSWYQQALGQGPQFIFQYYEEEERQRGNFPDRFSGHQFPNYSSELNVNALLLGDSALYLCASQTRVTEKLFFGSGTQLSVL.